The source of this TCR beta chain is a study of blood T cell repertoires in COVID-19 (TCRdb year 2020). About the investigation overall: Samples from collaborators originated in the United States, Italy and Spain and spanned both the acute and convalescent phases of COVID-19. The prospective study material was composed of cDNA or gDNA derived from T cells, B-cell-depleted T cells, or PBMCs. Deeply sampled blood TCRbeta repertoires from subjects exposed to, actively infected with, or recovered from COVID-19 were included in the dataset. A freely available public database, intended as a resource for researchers studying the immune response to SARS-CoV-2, is where the repertoires were released. The samples were drawn from two sources: the first 160 participants of the ongoing ImmuneRACE study, and 1,000 to 1,500 subjects contributed by 6 global collaborators. Sample metadata almost always included a de-identified subject ID, COVID-19 status, age in years and sex. Where available, HLA class I and class II types were obtained from metadata supplied by the sample provider rather than from assay-based typing. Findings and caveats that apply to the study as a whole: The amount of clinical and demographic metadata varied by source and participant and was provided uncurated.

Comments on this clone: It lacks a known antigen. Qualities for individual bases were not recorded, and no much larger clone is one base off.

The CDR3, cysteine through phenylalanine, is 13 amino acids long. Just CDR3 DNA is preserved here, 39 bases in frame from base 1. CDR1 KGHDR and CDR2 SFDVKD were looked up in the germline V gene. At the junction V is shortened by 8 bases and J by 3 bases; bases outside the gene matches: 3. TCRbeta CDR3 regions were amplified from genomic DNA using the immunoSEQ Assay, a bias-controlled multiplex PCR. The study's processing was this. The number of nucleated cells in each sample was estimated from the amplification of reference gene primers within the assay. To quantify the absolute abundance of each unique TCRbeta CDR3 rearrangement, sequence reads were collapsed and filtered. For each sample, productive Simpson clonality was calculated as the square root of Simpson's diversity index across productive rearrangements. As stored in TCRdb, this immuneACCESS dataset retains in-frame rearrangements with V and J assigned. A fraction of the clones does not appear; measured against another copy, unresolved V genes explain less than half of the discrepancy, and the remainder lacks a known reason. The DNA was the basis for D and trimming; V, J and clone size are from that table. Present in this sample are 250,000 to 350,000 clones, approximately 85% of which were seen just once. Clones ranked in the top ten supply around 1% of the sample.

In Seattle, one collaborating source enrolled patients while the infection was active and tracked those patients longitudinally over the course of disease. Collaborating institutions collected whole blood in K2EDTA tubes following their own protocols. For TCRbeta analysis, collaborators shipped samples in one of three forms: frozen whole blood, isolated PBMCs, or DNA extracted from either of those sample types. The specimen sequenced was peripheral blood. This sequence originates from a human donor with COVID-19, enrolled during active disease. The donor label of this sample is uncertain. The chain couples TRBV24-1 to TRBJ2-3; 8 central nucleotides agree with TRBD1. The CDR3 corresponds to CATMDRVTDTQYF. The DNA sequence reads TGTGCCACCATGGACAGGGTAACAGATACGCAGTATTTT.